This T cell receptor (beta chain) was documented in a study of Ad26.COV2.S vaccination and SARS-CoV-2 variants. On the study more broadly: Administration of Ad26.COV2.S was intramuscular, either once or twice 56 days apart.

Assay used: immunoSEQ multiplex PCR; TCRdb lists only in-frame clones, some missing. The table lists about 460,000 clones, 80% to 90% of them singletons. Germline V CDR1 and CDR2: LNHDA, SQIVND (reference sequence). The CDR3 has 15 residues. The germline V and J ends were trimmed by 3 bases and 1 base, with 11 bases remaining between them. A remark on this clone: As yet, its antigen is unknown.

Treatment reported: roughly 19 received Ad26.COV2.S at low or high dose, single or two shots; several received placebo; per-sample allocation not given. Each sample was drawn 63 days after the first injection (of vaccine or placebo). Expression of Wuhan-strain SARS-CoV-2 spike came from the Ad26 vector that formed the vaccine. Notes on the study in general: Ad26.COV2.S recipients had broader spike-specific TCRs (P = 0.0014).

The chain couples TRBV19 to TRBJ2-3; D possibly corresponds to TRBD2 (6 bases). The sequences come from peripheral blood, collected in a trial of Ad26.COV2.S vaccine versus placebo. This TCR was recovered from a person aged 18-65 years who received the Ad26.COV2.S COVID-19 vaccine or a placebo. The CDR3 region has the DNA TGTGCCAGTAGTATTCTTGGAGGGGGCACAGATACGCAGTATTTT. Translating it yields CASSILGGGTDTQYF.